The entry below gives a single TCR beta chain sequence along with its context. The sample comes from a study of blood T cell repertoires in COVID-19. Study details: Donors in the United States, Italy and Spain gave samples during acute or convalescent COVID-19. The analysed material was cDNA or gDNA that came from T cells, B-cell-depleted T cells, or PBMCs.

The CDR3 length is 18 residues. Trimming removed 0 bases from V and 8 bases from J; junction bases left unmatched: 13. Germline CDR1 reads SGDLS; CDR2 reads YYNGEE. How the authors handled the data: Reference gene primers were amplified, and this amplification served to estimate nucleated cell counts. TCRdb keeps only in-frame clones here, not all; method: immunoSEQ multiplex PCR. The V and J calls and clone size come from that table; D and trimming were worked out from the DNA. The sample yields roughly 380,000 clones, around 85% seen once. This clonotype was sampled from a woman aged 18-30 years with acute or convalescent COVID-19. The sample taken for sequencing was peripheral blood. The chain combines TRBV9 with TRBJ1-4; 10 bases match TRBD1. The CDR3 region is CASSVDGTGVRTREKLFF. Written as DNA, the CDR3 is TGTGCCAGCAGCGTAGACGGGACAGGGGTGCGGACGAGGGAAAAACTGTTTTTT.